The 20 T cell receptor beta chains below come from one sample, sequenced in a study of T cells in Graves' hyperthyroidism and ophthalmopathy. Amplification yielded TCR beta CDR3 regions, with RNA transcripts as the source. Carried out on the TCR CDR3, a first-round RT-PCR used the HTBI primer set. TCRdb itself ran the multiplex PCR reads through MiXCR, one entry per CDR3 protein. Of a few hundred thousand distinct CDR3 sequences in the sample, roughly 15% were seen once. Sequencing was performed on blood. These TCRs come from a woman in her 30s with Graves' ophthalmopathy.

The J gene is TRBJ2-3, the V gene TRBV6-1; D is unclear. The CDR3 has 15 residues. The ends were cut back, 5 bases at V and 3 bases at J, with 15 bases in the middle. Germline V gives CDR1 MNHNS, CDR2 SASEGT. This CDR3 reads CASSQLATVTDTQYF. Written as DNA, the CDR3 is TGTGCCAGCAGTCAATTAGCTACTGTTACAGATACGCAGTATTTT.

This clonotype was seen repeatedly, ten times or more. The chain employs TRBV28 and TRBJ2-3; 9 nucleotides match TRBD2. Trimming cost V 1 base and J 6 bases; bases outside gene matches: 8. The CDR3 covers 16 residues. Germline CDR1 reads MDHEN; CDR2 reads SYDVKM. CDR3 region: CASSLSGGGARDTQYF. The DNA for the CDR3 is TGTGCCAGCAGTTTATCCGGCGGGGGGGCCCGGGATACGCAGTATTTT.

The table lists this clonotype with a few counts. The J gene is TRBJ2-5, the V gene TRBV4-1; TRBD2 aligns across 10 bases. This CDR3 region has 19 residues. Germline-derived CDR1 and CDR2 are MGHRA and YSYEKL. V trimming: 0 bases; J trimming: 4 bases; junction bases outside the gene matches: 14. CDR3 nucleotides: TGCGCCAGCAGCCAAGATGACACCACCGGGACTAGCGAGCCAGAGACCCAGTACTTC. Its protein product is CASSQDDTTGTSEPETQYF.

This clonotype was detected ten times or more. The chain carries TRBV11-2 and TRBJ2-3; D is uncertain. The V end was cut by 2 bases, the J end by 6 bases, with 18 bases between. Per the germline V gene, CDR1 is SGHAT and CDR2 is FQNNGV. The CDR3 runs to 16 residues. The CDR3 DNA is TGTGCCAGCAGCTTATGGCCGGAGATTGGGCCCGATACGCAGTATTTT. This gives the protein CASSLWPEIGPDTQYF.

In its sample, this clonotype was seen many times. The V gene is TRBV27, the J gene TRBJ2-3; D is possibly TRBD2 (6 bases). V lost 4 bases to trimming and J lost 1 base, with 27 bases between them. The germline gives CDR1 MNHEY, CDR2 SMNVEV (reference sequence). The CDR3 contains 20 residues. CDR3 in DNA: TGTGCCAGCAGTTCGCACCTGACAGTGACTAGTTGGGGGGGCACAGATACGCAGTATTTT. Protein sequence: CASSSHLTVTSWGGTDTQYF.

For this clonotype: This probably arose from a read error, given a far larger clone one base away. This chain connects TRBV2 to TRBJ1-1; no reliable D call. CDR1 is SNHLY and CDR2 is FYNNEI in the germline V gene. V was clipped by 8 bases and J by 4 bases, with 5 bases between them. This CDR3 comprises 10 residues. This chain's CDR3 is CASWATEAFF. The CDR3, as DNA: TGTGCCAGCTGGGCCACTGAAGCTTTCTTT.

The J gene is TRBJ2-3, the V gene TRBV2, with 7 bases fitting TRBD1. Germline assignment: CDR1 SNHLY and CDR2 FYNNEI. J gave up 2 bases and V 6 bases, and 5 bases lay outside the gene matches. The CDR3 is 14 amino acids. The CDR3 loop is CASRWTGATDTQYF. The CDR3 nucleotides are TGTGCCAGCAGGTGGACAGGCGCCACAGATACGCAGTATTTT.

The chain employs TRBV12-3 or TRBV12-4 and TRBJ2-5; no clear D gene. The ends were cut back, 7 bases at V and 4 bases at J, with 13 bases in the middle. The CDR3 is made up of 13 amino acids. The CDR3 DNA follows: TGTGCCAGCACTCTAAGATCGGTAGAGACCCAGTACTTC. It codes for CASTLRSVETQYF.

As concerns this clonotype: A much bigger clone sits one base away, suggesting this may be a read error. The V gene is TRBV3-1, the J gene TRBJ1-6; no clear D gene. There are 18 residues in the CDR3. Per the germline V gene, CDR1 is LGHDT and CDR2 is YNNKEL (reference sequence). The DNA of the CDR3 is TGTGCCAGCAGCCAAGACCCTATTGAGAGCTCCTATAATCCACCCCTCCACTTT. It codes for CASSQDPIESSYNPPLHF.

This clonotype came up many times. This rearrangement joins TRBV3-1 to TRBJ1-2; D is uncertain. The V gene lost 1 base and the J gene lost 8 bases, with 11 bases spanning the gap. CDR1 is LGHDT, CDR2 YNNKEL, per germline (reference sequence). The CDR3 contains 13 residues. The CDR3: CASSQVTFGGYTF. The CDR3, as DNA: TGTGCCAGCAGCCAAGTCACCTTCGGCGGCTACACCTTC.

This clonotype was seen many times. This chain joins TRBV20-1 and TRBJ2-1; D perhaps matches TRBD1 (6 bases). Germline assignment: CDR1 DFQATT and CDR2 SNEGSKA (reference sequence). This CDR3 is built from 15 residues. V dropped 5 bases and J dropped 1 base, with 15 bases sitting between them. The chain's CDR3 is CSAAQGGRSYNEQFF. The CDR3 DNA reads TGCAGTGCTGCCCAAGGGGGTAGATCCTACAATGAGCAGTTCTTC.

CDR3 in amino acids: CASSERGGFGNTIYF. The CDR3 nucleotides read TGTGCCAGCAGTGAGCGCGGGGGCTTTGGAAACACCATATATTTT. The gene calls are TRBV2 and TRBJ1-3, with D possibly matching TRBD1 (6 bases). The CDR3 has 15 amino acids. Germline lookup yields CDR1 SNHLY and CDR2 FYNNEI. Trimming pared 3 bases from V and 3 bases from J, leaving 12 bases between.

The V and J genes are TRBV29-1 and TRBJ2-7, with a tentative D call TRBD2 (5 bases). Germline CDR1 and CDR2: SQVTM and ANQGSEA. This CDR3 contains 12 residues. For the CDR3, the DNA is TGCAGTAGCGTAGGGATCCGGAACGAGCAGTACTTC. It is translated as CSSVGIRNEQYF.

On this clonotype: This may come from a read error, since a much larger clone is one base off. The rearrangement joins TRBV2 to TRBJ2-5; no definite D call. V was shortened by 11 bases and J by 4 bases, with 14 bases between the two germline ends. The germline gives CDR1 SNHLY, CDR2 FYNNEI. The CDR3 has 12 amino acids. The CDR3 loop is CAGKERRETQYF. In DNA form, the CDR3 reads TGTGCCGGCAAAGAGAGGCGAGAGACCCAGTACTTC.

This clonotype was detected once. The gene calls are TRBV20-1 and TRBJ2-7; D possibly corresponds to TRBD1 (5 bases). The germline gives CDR1 DFQATT, CDR2 SNEGSKA (reference sequence). CDR3 length equals 11 residues. V was clipped by 6 bases and J by 4 bases, with 10 bases between them. The CDR3 DNA sequence: TGCAGTGCAGCAAGGGGTTACGAGCAGTACTTC. As protein: CSAARGYEQYF.

This clonotype was seen ten or more times. The J gene is TRBJ1-6, the V gene TRBV19; D unresolved. The V end was cut by 6 bases, the J end by 7 bases, with 13 bases between. Germline CDR1 and CDR2: LNHDA and SQIVND (reference sequence). The CDR3 has 14 amino acids. CDR3 region: CASSRGVGNSPLHF. The CDR3 nucleotides are TGTGCCAGTAGCCGCGGGGTAGGGAATTCACCCCTCCACTTT.

This clonotype was recorded many times. CDR3 in amino acids: CASSLVVGLEQFF. Here the CDR3 DNA reads TGTGCCAGCAGCTTAGTGGTCGGGCTTGAGCAGTTCTTC. The chain employs TRBV7-9 and TRBJ2-1; D remains ambiguous. Per germline, CDR1 SEHNR and CDR2 FQNEAQ (reference sequence). CDR3 length: 13 residues. Deletions cut 1 base from V and 9 bases from J, with 10 bases between.

This chain joins TRBV25-1 and TRBJ2-1; the D gene is possibly TRBD1 (6 bases). Trimming left V 8 bases short and J 2 bases short, with 16 bases between. Germline CDR1 and CDR2: MGHDK and SYGVNS. This CDR3 has 15 amino acids. The CDR3 here is CASGMDSVTYNEQFF. The DNA for the CDR3 is TGTGCCAGCGGGATGGACAGCGTAACCTACAATGAGCAGTTCTTC.

This clonotype was seen at least ten times. The rearrangement links TRBV2 to TRBJ2-7; maybe TRBD2 (6 bases). CDR3 size: 14 residues. Germline loops: CDR1 SNHLY, CDR2 FYNNEI. V was clipped by 8 bases and J by 3 bases, with 17 bases between them. For the CDR3, the DNA is TGTGCCAGCTCGTTAGGCGGGGAACTCTACGAGCAGTACTTC. Protein: CASSLGGELYEQYF.

The chain uses TRBV7-6 and TRBJ2-2; a possible D gene is TRBD1 (7 bases). The CDR3 loop spans 16 amino acids. Germline loops: CDR1 SGHVS, CDR2 FNYEAQ. V lost 1 base and J lost 5, with 14 bases in between. The CDR3 spells CASSLVGQGGTGELFF. The CDR3 DNA reads TGTGCCAGCAGCTTAGTGGGCCAGGGGGGTACCGGGGAGCTGTTTTTT.